The 9 T cell receptor beta chains listed next were all sequenced from one sample in a study of regulatory T cells in long-lasting Graves disease. Construction of the TCR beta libraries employed iRepertoire HTBI primers in conjunction with Arm-PCR of CDR3 regions. TCRdb reprocessed the multiplex PCR reads with MiXCR, giving one entry per CDR3 protein. The data hold fewer than 500,000 distinct CDR3 sequences, with about a sixth observed a single time. Indicated time point: newly diagnosed GD, antithyroid drugs for less than 3 months. The TCR library used RNA extracted from PBMCs. These records were also assigned to another study, of T cells in Graves' hyperthyroidism and ophthalmopathy.

Sequenced material: peripheral blood mononuclear cells (PBMCs), taken at new diagnosis, from a patient treated with antithyroid drugs. The receptors here all came from a man between 40 and 49 years old with Graves disease.

V is TRBV14 and J is TRBJ1-3; no firm D call. Looked up from germline, CDR1 is SGHDN and CDR2 is FVKESK. Between the trimmed V and J ends, which lost 4 bases and 14 bases, there was a span of 18 bases. This CDR3 has 13 residues. DNA for the CDR3: TGTGCCAGCAGCCCTCGCCCAGTTCCAACCCTATATTTT. This gives the protein CASSPRPVPTLYF.

The chain joins TRBV29-1 to TRBJ2-1; D call uncertain. Trimming left V 0 bases short and J 8 bases short, with 8 bases between. This CDR3 region has 12 residues. Looked up from germline, CDR1 is SQVTM and CDR2 is ANQGSEA. The CDR3, as DNA: TGCAGCGTTGAAGATCTCCTGGATGAGCAGTTCTTC. Its protein is CSVEDLLDEQFF.

This clonotype was counted ten times or more. The chain combines TRBV28 with TRBJ1-4; D is uncertain. V lost 1 base and J 4 bases, leaving 7 bases between the germline ends. The length of the CDR3 is 14 residues. Germline CDR1 reads MDHEN; CDR2 reads SYDVKM. Here the CDR3 reads CASSLLAYNEKLFF. CDR3 in DNA: TGTGCCAGCAGTTTATTAGCCTATAATGAAAAACTGTTTTTT.

In this sample, this clonotype turned up many times. The chain links TRBV2 to TRBJ2-5, with D possibly TRBD1 on 6 matching bases. Between the trimmed V and J ends, which lost 6 bases and 1 base, there was a span of 9 bases. Germline values: CDR1 SNHLY, CDR2 FYNNEI. This CDR3 spans 13 amino acids. CDR3 protein: CASRGGFQETQYF. CDR3 coding DNA: TGTGCCAGCAGAGGGGGATTCCAAGAGACCCAGTACTTC.

The rearrangement links TRBV9 to TRBJ2-1; 12 bases match TRBD2. The germline V gene encodes CDR1 SGDLS and CDR2 YYNGEE. The length of the CDR3 is 17 residues. The J segment lost 0 bases and the V segment lost 3 bases, leaving 4 bases of the junction unmatched. CDR3 DNA sequence: TGTGCCAGCAGCGGCCTGACTAGCGGGAGCTCCTACAATGAGCAGTTCTTC. Translated: CASSGLTSGSSYNEQFF.

The V gene is TRBV12-3 or TRBV12-4, the J gene TRBJ1-2; 12 nucleotides agree with TRBD1. V lost 7 bases to trimming and J lost 1 base; unmatched junction nucleotides: 7. The CDR3 length is 16 residues. CDR3 in DNA: TGTGCCAGCACCCTGGGGACAGGGGGCCTTAACTATGGCTACACCTTC. It encodes CASTLGTGGLNYGYTF.

This clonotype was found many times. The chain carries TRBV12-3 or TRBV12-4 and TRBJ2-3; D is possibly TRBD1 (5 bases). The CDR3 runs 15 residues. V lost 3 bases to trimming and J lost 1 base, with 11 bases between them. CDR3 sequence: CASSFAWGGTDTQYF. As DNA, the CDR3 is TGTGCCAGCAGTTTCGCTTGGGGCGGCACAGATACGCAGTATTTT.

About this clonotype itself: A much larger clone differs from this one at a single base, so this may be a read error. This chain joins TRBV4-1 and TRBJ2-5; possibly TRBD2 for D (5 bases). CDR1 MGHRA and CDR2 YSYEKL come from the germline V gene. This CDR3 contains 12 residues. The ends were cut back, 0 bases at V and 7 bases at J, with 6 bases in the middle. CDR3 residues: CASSQERVTQYF. CDR3 DNA: TGCGCCAGCAGCCAAGAGAGGGTGACCCAGTACTTC.

This clonotype was counted many times. The J gene is TRBJ2-1, the V gene TRBV20-1; 9 bases line up with TRBD2. J was trimmed by 0 bases and V by 1 base; bases with no gene match: 4. The length of the CDR3 is 16 residues. CDR1 and CDR2 (germline): DFQATT, SNEGSKA (reference sequence). CDR3 residues: CSARALAGSSYNEQFF. The DNA of the CDR3 is TGCAGTGCTAGAGCCCTAGCGGGAAGCTCCTACAATGAGCAGTTCTTC.